One sample yielded the 23 T cell receptor beta chains listed below, sequenced in a study of long-term antiretroviral therapy in people with HIV (dated by TCRdb to between 2021 and 2024). The immunoSEQ hsTCRB v3.0 assay was used at survey level resolution to sequence the TRB variable region. TCRdb re-hosts the immuneACCESS table, in-frame sequences only. Its copies lack some clones; in the studies checked, an unresolved V gene accounts for under half of them, and the cause for the rest is not known. Within this sample are 20,000 or so clones, with approximately 80% of them counted one time only. The ten top clones hold around 20% of the sample. The sample in question was unsorted PBMCs, obtained 0.6 years after starting antiretroviral therapy. The receptors derive from a woman under 30 with HIV.

This sequence joins TRBV2 and TRBJ2-1; TRBD1 is a possible D gene (5 bases). The germline gives CDR1 SNHLY, CDR2 FYNNEI. V was cut by 6 bases and J by 7 bases, with 10 bases left in between. The CDR3 is made up of 12 amino acids. As DNA, the CDR3 is TGTGCCAGCAGCCCCGACAGAAATGAGCAGTTCTTC. Protein: CASSPDRNEQFF.

V is TRBV5-1 and J is TRBJ2-7, with 7 bases aligning to TRBD2. Germline V gene sequence: CDR1 SGHRS, CDR2 YFSETQ. V lost 2 bases and J lost 2; bases outside the gene matches: 4. CDR3 length: 14 residues. CDR3: CASSFGGGPYEQYF. DNA for the CDR3: TGCGCCAGCAGCTTTGGGGGAGGGCCCTACGAGCAGTACTTC.

V is TRBV6-6 and J is TRBJ1-1; a possible D gene is TRBD1 (6 bases). This CDR3 contains 16 residues. V was trimmed by 0 bases and J by 5 bases, leaving 16 bases between them. The germline V gene has CDR1 MNHNY and CDR2 SVGAGI (reference sequence). The CDR3, as DNA: TGTGCCAGCAGTTACTCGACGGGCAGGGGTCGGACTGAAGCTTTCTTT. Its protein is CASSYSTGRGRTEAFF.

This rearrangement joins TRBV5-1 to TRBJ2-2; possibly TRBD2 for D (7 bases). This CDR3 spans 16 amino acids. CDR1 SGHRS and CDR2 YFSETQ come from the germline V gene. The V end lost 1 base, the J end lost 5 bases, and 15 bases lay between the germline ends. The CDR3 region has the DNA TGCGCCAGCAGCTTGAACCGGGGGGCGCTTACCGGGGAGCTGTTTTTT. It yields the protein CASSLNRGALTGELFF. Full variable domain (missing parts from reference TRBV5-1 and TRBJ2-2): KAGVTQTPRYLIKTRGQQVTLSCSPISGHRSVSWYQQTPGQGLQFLFEYFSETQRNKGNFPGRFSGRQFSNSRSEMNVSTLELGDSALYLCASSLNRGALTGELFFGEGSRLTVL.

V gene TRBV5-1 combines with J gene TRBJ2-5, with D possibly called TRBD1 or TRBD2 (5 bases each). Germline V gene lookup returns CDR1 SGHRS and CDR2 YFSETQ. The V end was cut by 2 bases, the J end by 4 bases, with 9 bases between. The CDR3 contains 13 residues. The chain's CDR3 is CASSFEGRETQYF. As DNA, the CDR3 is TGCGCCAGCAGCTTCGAGGGACGAGAGACCCAGTACTTC. Drawing the rest from reference TRBV5-1 and TRBJ2-5, the complete variable domain is KAGVTQTPRYLIKTRGQQVTLSCSPISGHRSVSWYQQTPGQGLQFLFEYFSETQRNKGNFPGRFSGRQFSNSRSEMNVSTLELGDSALYLCASSFEGRETQYFGPGTRLLVL.

This clone showed up just a few times. This chain uses TRBV5-6 with TRBJ2-2; no firm D call. The CDR3 has 14 residues. V lost 0 bases, J lost 1 base, and 4 bases lay in between. CDR1 is SGHDT and CDR2 is YYEEEE in the germline V gene. The CDR3 sequence: CASSLGQNTGELFF. DNA for the CDR3: TGTGCCAGCAGCTTGGGACAGAACACCGGGGAGCTGTTTTTT. Variable domain in full (rest from reference TRBV5-6 and TRBJ2-2): DAGVTQSPTHLIKTRGQQVTLRCSPKSGHDTVSWYQQALGQGPQFIFQYYEEEERQRGNFPDRFSGHQFPNYSSELNVNALLLGDSALYLCASSLGQNTGELFFGEGSRLTVL.

The rearrangement links TRBV5-1 to TRBJ2-2; D is ambiguous. Per the germline V gene, CDR1 is SGHRS and CDR2 is YFSETQ. The CDR3 runs 14 residues. With 2 bases removed from V and 5 bases from J, the gap between germline ends came to 10 bases. The CDR3 DNA is TGCGCCAGCAGCTTTGGCGGCTATACCGGGGAGCTGTTTTTT. Its translation: CASSFGGYTGELFF.

This rearrangement joins TRBV7-2 to TRBJ2-3, with 12 bases fitting TRBD2. Trimming cost V 0 bases and J 6 bases; bases outside gene matches: 7. The germline V gene has CDR1 SGHTA and CDR2 FQGNSA. This CDR3 contains 17 residues. The CDR3 nucleotides are TGTGCCAGCAGCTTAGCGGCTAGCGGGGGGGCCTGGGATACGCAGTATTTT. Its translation: CASSLAASGGAWDTQYF.

This chain joins TRBV2 and TRBJ2-1, with 11 bases aligning to TRBD2. There are 15 residues in the CDR3. Germline V gene lookup returns CDR1 SNHLY and CDR2 FYNNEI. Germline trimming cut 3 bases from V and 8 bases from J; bases unmatched to any gene: 6. The CDR3 loop is CASSDGLAGPDEQFF. For the CDR3, the DNA is TGTGCCAGCAGTGACGGACTAGCGGGCCCCGATGAGCAGTTCTTC.

The chain carries TRBV28 and TRBJ2-1, with 10 bases fitting TRBD2. The CDR3 runs 14 residues. The V gene's germline CDR1 is MDHEN and CDR2 SYDVKM. V dropped 7 bases and J dropped 3; count of bases not matched to a gene: 3. As DNA, the CDR3 is TGTGCCAGCACTCTAGCGGGAGACTACAATGAGCAGTTCTTC. Protein sequence: CASTLAGDYNEQFF.

The chain carries TRBV6-1 and TRBJ1-3; 9 positions agree with TRBD1. CDR3 length: 14 residues. Germline CDR1 is MNHNS and CDR2 is SASEGT. The junction had 1 base not matched to a gene; V was cut back by 6 bases and J by 1 base. CDR3 DNA sequence: TGTGCCAGCAGGGGGACAGGGTCTGGAAACACCATATATTTT. This translates into CASRGTGSGNTIYF.

The rearrangement links TRBV15 to TRBJ2-1; D might be TRBD2 (5 bases). The CDR3 has 15 amino acids. From germline, CDR1 is LNHNV and CDR2 YYDKDF (reference sequence). Trimming cost V 0 bases and J 8 bases, with 14 bases left between them. CDR3 region: CATSREPGVTYEQFF. The CDR3 nucleotides read TGTGCCACCAGCAGAGAGCCCGGGGTCACCTATGAGCAGTTCTTC.

The chain carries TRBV6-1 and TRBJ2-7; tentative D call: TRBD2 (7 bases). The V gene's germline CDR1 is MNHNS and CDR2 SASEGT. The CDR3 is 14 amino acids. V lost 3 bases and J 3 bases, leaving 12 bases between the germline ends. CDR3 in amino acids: CASSEGGRGYEQYF. The CDR3, as DNA: TGTGCCAGCAGTGAGGGGGGGCGGGGCTACGAGCAGTACTTC.

This sequence joins TRBV5-1 and TRBJ2-2; 10 nucleotides line up with TRBD2. This CDR3 spans 16 amino acids. Germline values: CDR1 SGHRS, CDR2 YFSETQ. Trimming cost V 4 bases and J 4 bases; bases outside gene matches: 7. The CDR3 spells CASSDPSGSGTGELFF. The CDR3 coding sequence is TGCGCCAGCAGCGATCCTAGCGGGAGCGGCACCGGGGAGCTGTTTTTT.

This chain connects TRBV5-1 to TRBJ2-7; the D is unclear. V was shortened by 0 bases and J by 3 bases, with 7 bases between the two germline ends. The CDR3 length is 13 residues. Germline CDR1 is SGHRS and CDR2 is YFSETQ. CDR3 residues: CASSLEVLYEQYF. The CDR3 DNA sequence: TGCGCCAGCAGCTTGGAGGTCCTCTACGAGCAGTACTTC.

V usage is TRBV18 and J usage is TRBJ2-3, with D unclear. The CDR3 runs to 14 residues. Trimming shortened V by 2 bases and J by 0 bases, and 6 bases separated the two germline ends. The germline gives CDR1 KGHSH, CDR2 LQKENI. The CDR3 nucleotides are TGTGCCAGCTCACCATCGATAAGCACAGATACGCAGTATTTT. Protein: CASSPSISTDTQYF.

The chain couples TRBV7-7 to TRBJ2-5; TRBD2 aligns across 7 bases. This CDR3 is 13 amino acids long. The V gene end was trimmed by 5 bases and the J gene end by 7 bases; junction bases not matched to a gene: 7. Per the germline V gene, CDR1 is SSHAT and CDR2 is FNYEAQ (reference sequence). CDR3 nucleotides: TGTGCCAGCAGCATAGGACTAGATGGGACCCAGTACTTC. This encodes CASSIGLDGTQYF.

This clone came up once. DNA for the CDR3: TGTGCCAGCAGCTTTTCGTTCGGGGCTGGTCTCAATGAAAAACTGTTTTTT. Its protein product is CASSFSFGAGLNEKLFF. The chain links TRBV7-9 to TRBJ1-4, with a possible D match to TRBD1 (5 bases). The CDR3 extends over 17 amino acids. The ends were cut back, 3 bases at V and 5 bases at J, with 19 bases in the middle. Germline CDR1 and CDR2: SEHNR and FQNEAQ (reference sequence).

With respect to this clone: The same CDR3 can be traced to other DNA sequences in this sample. CDR3 protein: CASSDYEQYF. The CDR3 coding sequence is TGTGCCAGCAGCGACTACGAGCAGTACTTC. The chain employs TRBV2 and TRBJ2-7; no clear D. Germline V gene sequence: CDR1 SNHLY, CDR2 FYNNEI. The V end was cut by 6 bases, the J end by 3 bases, with 3 bases between. The length of the CDR3 is 10 residues.

The chain has TRBV9 and TRBJ1-1; D gene uncertain. This CDR3 is built from 15 residues. The V end was cut by 2 bases, the J end by 0 bases, with 11 bases between. Germline V lookup: CDR1 SGDLS, CDR2 YYNGEE. The CDR3 region has the DNA TGTGCCAGCAGCGTCGGCGGTGCAATGAACACTGAAGCTTTCTTT. Translation gives CASSVGGAMNTEAFF.

V and J are TRBV5-4 and TRBJ1-4; D is possibly TRBD1 (5 bases). Trimming removed 0 bases from V and 12 bases from J, with 24 bases in between. CDR1 is SGHNT, CDR2 YYREEE, per germline (reference sequence). The CDR3 sequence is 17 residues long. The CDR3 nucleotides read TGTGCCAGCAGCTTGGCGCCCCTTCGAGCCGGGGGTGCGGAACTGTTTTTT. Its translation: CASSLAPLRAGGAELFF.

This chain joins TRBV4-1 and TRBJ1-5, with TRBD1 matching over 7 bases. Germline CDR1 and CDR2: MGHRA and YSYEKL. This CDR3 has 16 residues. Losses at the gene ends were 0 bases for V and 6 bases for J; bases not matched to a gene: 8. CDR3 loop: CASSQEGGRGAQPQHF. The CDR3, as DNA: TGCGCCAGCAGCCAAGAAGGGGGCCGGGGTGCTCAGCCCCAGCATTTT.

The chain combines TRBV7-2 with TRBJ1-1, with D possibly being TRBD1 (5 bases). The germline V gene encodes CDR1 SGHTA and CDR2 FQGNSA. The CDR3 is made up of 15 amino acids. With 5 bases removed from V and 6 bases from J, the gap between germline ends came to 19 bases. The CDR3 here is CASSGRVGREAEAFF. The CDR3 region has the DNA TGTGCCAGCAGCGGGAGGGTGGGACGAGAGGCTGAAGCTTTCTTT.